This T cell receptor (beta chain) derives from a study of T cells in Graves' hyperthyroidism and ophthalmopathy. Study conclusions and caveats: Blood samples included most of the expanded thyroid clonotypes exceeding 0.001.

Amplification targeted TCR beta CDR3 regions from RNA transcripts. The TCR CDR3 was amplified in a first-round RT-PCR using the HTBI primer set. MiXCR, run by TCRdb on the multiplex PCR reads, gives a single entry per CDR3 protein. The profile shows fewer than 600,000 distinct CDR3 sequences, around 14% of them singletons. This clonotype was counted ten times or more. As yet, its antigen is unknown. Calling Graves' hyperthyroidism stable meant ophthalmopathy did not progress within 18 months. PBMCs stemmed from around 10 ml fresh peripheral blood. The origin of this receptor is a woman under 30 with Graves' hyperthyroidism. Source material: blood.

The CDR3 DNA reads as TGTGCCAGCTCACCACTTAAAGGGGTGATGCATGAGCAGTTCTTC. This codes for CASSPLKGVMHEQFF. The chain couples TRBV18 to TRBJ2-1; D possibly corresponds to TRBD1 (5 bases). Per germline, CDR1 KGHSH and CDR2 LQKENI. The CDR3 spans 15 residues. The V end lost 1 base, the J end lost 8 bases, and 15 bases lay between the germline ends.